Each of the 20 T cell receptor beta chains below was sequenced from the same sample in a study of blood T cell repertoires in COVID-19. Produced via immunoSEQ multiplex PCR; TCRdb's table is partial and in-frame only. This sample carries 210,000 or so clones, about 90% of them seen once, and the ten largest clones take 1.9%. Sequenced sample: peripheral blood. The receptors stem from a man aged 40-50 years with active or convalescent COVID-19.

The chain couples TRBV28 to TRBJ1-5; unclear D gene. The V and J ends lost 3 bases and 5 bases respectively, with 17 bases between them. Germline V gives CDR1 MDHEN, CDR2 SYDVKM. The CDR3 totals 16 residues. The CDR3 bases are TGTGCCAGCAGTTTGTCCCCGGTAAAGCCGGATCAGCCCCAGCATTTT. Translated: CASSLSPVKPDQPQHF.

The chain couples TRBV3-1 (or the pseudogene TRBV3-2) to TRBJ2-1; D perhaps matches TRBD2 (7 bases). The CDR3 runs to 16 residues. Germline CDR1 is LGHDT and CDR2 is YNNKEL (reference sequence). V was shortened by 1 base and J by 0 bases, with 10 bases between the two germline ends. CDR3 residues: CASSQGRGHSYNEQFF. CDR3 nucleotides: TGTGCCAGCAGCCAAGGGCGGGGGCACTCCTACAATGAGCAGTTCTTC.

V and J are TRBV27 and TRBJ1-1, with D possibly matching TRBD1 (6 bases). CDR3 length equals 14 residues. The germline V gene has CDR1 MNHEY and CDR2 SMNVEV (reference sequence). The ends were cut back, 5 bases at V and 0 bases at J, with 10 bases in the middle. The CDR3 DNA sequence: TGTGCCAGCAGTCCCAGGGGATTGAACACTGAAGCTTTCTTT. As protein: CASSPRGLNTEAFF.

About this clone: At one boundary the junction diverges from the germline segment, which might be a read error. The chain carries TRBV7-7 and TRBJ2-7, with TRBD2 identical over 7 bases. Germline CDR1 SSHAT, CDR2 FNYEAQ (reference sequence). The CDR3 contains 17 residues. The CDR3 DNA reads as TGTGCTAGCAGCCGTGGGGAGGTGGCGGGAGATGACTACGAGCAGTACTTC. Its protein is CASSRGEVAGDDYEQYF.

The V and J genes are TRBV7-9 and TRBJ1-2, with 7 bases fitting TRBD1. CDR1 and CDR2 (germline): SEHNR, FQNEAQ (reference sequence). The CDR3 length is 15 residues. V lost 5 bases to trimming and J lost 3 bases; unmatched junction nucleotides: 9. CDR3 nucleotide sequence: TGTGCCAGCAGCCTCAGACAGGGCAAGGACTATGGCTACACCTTC. It is translated as CASSLRQGKDYGYTF.

This chain uses TRBV4-1 with TRBJ2-7; possibly TRBD1 for D (6 bases). The CDR3 totals 13 residues. The V gene lost 0 bases and the J gene lost 4 bases, with 7 bases spanning the gap. Per the germline V gene, CDR1 is MGHRA and CDR2 is YSYEKL. The CDR3 spells CASSQDQGYEQYF. The CDR3 DNA is TGCGCCAGCAGCCAAGACCAGGGGTACGAGCAGTACTTC.

In this sample, this clone turned up a few times. The chain employs TRBV7-9 and TRBJ2-7, with D tentatively TRBD1 (6 bases). Germline CDR1 and CDR2: SEHNR and FQNEAQ (reference sequence). Trimming took 4 bases from V and 9 from J, leaving 13 bases between them. The length of the CDR3 is 12 residues. CDR3 in DNA: TGTGCCAGCAGCTACTGGACAGCTATGCAGTACTTC. This sequence encodes CASSYWTAMQYF.

The chain joins TRBV6-5 to TRBJ2-1; 9 bases map to TRBD1. Germline V gives CDR1 MNHEY, CDR2 SVGAGI. The junction had 5 bases not matched to a gene; V was cut back by 4 bases and J by 7 bases. This CDR3 spans 14 amino acids. For the CDR3, the DNA is TGTGCCAGCAGTTCATACAGGGGGCAGAATGAGCAGTTCTTC. Translated, it gives CASSSYRGQNEQFF.

This CDR3 reads CASSERAGWDTEAFF. The CDR3 bases are TGTGCCAGCAGTGAAAGGGCAGGGTGGGACACTGAAGCTTTCTTT. This chain links TRBV6-1 with TRBJ1-1, with TRBD1 as a possible D gene (5 bases). V dropped 2 bases and J dropped 3 bases, with 13 bases sitting between them. Germline loops: CDR1 MNHNS, CDR2 SASEGT. The CDR3 runs to 15 residues.

The count of this clone is one. The gene calls are TRBV19 and TRBJ2-3, with D uncertain. V lost 7 bases, J lost 6 bases, and 14 bases lay in between. Germline V gives CDR1 LNHDA, CDR2 SQIVND (reference sequence). The CDR3 runs to 13 residues. The CDR3 coding sequence is TGTGCCAGTACCCCGGCCCCCGGGGATACGCAGTATTTT. Protein sequence: CASTPAPGDTQYF.

CDR3 loop: CASRGGLTGNTIYF. As DNA, the CDR3 is TGTGCCAGCAGGGGGGGGCTGACTGGAAACACCATATATTTT. The chain employs TRBV6-5 and TRBJ1-3, with TRBD1 as a possible D gene (6 bases). CDR3 length equals 14 residues. The V gene lost 6 bases and the J gene lost 2 bases, with 11 bases spanning the gap. CDR1 is MNHEY and CDR2 is SVGAGI in the germline V gene.

The chain recombines TRBV3-1 (or the pseudogene TRBV3-2) with TRBJ1-4; maybe TRBD1 (6 bases). The V end was cut by 4 bases, the J end by 8 bases, with 8 bases between. The CDR3 spans 12 residues. From germline, CDR1 is LGHDT and CDR2 YNNKEL (reference sequence). CDR3 nucleotides: TGTGCCAGCAGCCCGCAGGGGGAAAAACTGTTTTTT. This codes for CASSPQGEKLFF.

The J gene is TRBJ2-7, the V gene TRBV27, with 10 bases that match TRBD1. Per the germline V gene, CDR1 is MNHEY and CDR2 is SMNVEV (reference sequence). The trim removed 3 bases at V and 4 bases at J, leaving 3 bases unmatched. The CDR3 length is 14 residues. The CDR3 DNA follows: TGTGCCAGCAGTTTGCGGGACAGGGGTTACGAGCAGTACTTC. Translated: CASSLRDRGYEQYF.

The V gene is TRBV19, the J gene TRBJ1-1; D might be TRBD1 (6 bases). Per germline, CDR1 LNHDA and CDR2 SQIVND (reference sequence). The V end lost 8 bases, the J end lost 4 bases, and 17 bases lay between the germline ends. The CDR3 contains 14 residues. Here the CDR3 DNA reads TGTGCCAGTGAGCAGACCGAAGGGGGCACTGAAGCTTTCTTT. Its protein product is CASEQTEGGTEAFF.

V usage is TRBV29-1 and J usage is TRBJ2-3, with TRBD1 identical over 8 bases. Germline CDR1 SQVTM, CDR2 ANQGSEA. V was pared by 7 bases and J by 6 bases, with 12 bases of the junction left unmatched. The CDR3 totals 14 residues. Here the CDR3 reads CSAEQGVIIDTQYF. CDR3 DNA sequence: TGCAGCGCCGAACAGGGGGTGATCATCGATACGCAGTATTTT.

The CDR3 region is CASSQRDRANEQFF. CDR3 bases: TGCGCCAGCAGCCAGAGGGACAGGGCCAATGAGCAGTTCTTC. The chain has TRBV4-1 and TRBJ2-1; 9 bases are shared with TRBD1. CDR1 MGHRA and CDR2 YSYEKL come from the germline V gene. This CDR3 is built from 14 residues. Trimming took 3 bases from V and 6 from J; bases not matched to a gene: 3.

The V and J genes are TRBV7-3 and TRBJ2-5; TRBD2 agrees at 8 bases. This CDR3 contains 15 residues. With V trimmed by 2 bases and J by 5 bases, 7 bases remained unmatched. The germline V gene has CDR1 SGHTA and CDR2 FQGTGA. Here the CDR3 DNA reads TGTGCCAGCAGCTTATCAAGCGGGAGAGGGGAGACCCAGTACTTC. Translation: CASSLSSGRGETQYF.

The CDR3 DNA reads TGTGCCAGCAGCCAGCTAGCGGGGCAAGCCAAAAACATTCAGTACTTC. It yields the protein CASSQLAGQAKNIQYF. The chain has TRBV7-2 and TRBJ2-4; 9 positions match TRBD2. The CDR3 consists of 16 residues. Trimming took 5 bases from V and 0 from J; bases not matched to a gene: 5. Germline V gene lookup returns CDR1 SGHTA and CDR2 FQGNSA.

The V call is TRBV6-1, the J call TRBJ2-7, with TRBD1 matching over 8 bases. Per germline, CDR1 MNHNS and CDR2 SASEGT. V was pared by 1 base and J by 3 bases, with 5 bases of the junction left unmatched. This CDR3 is built from 15 residues. CDR3 in DNA: TGTGCCAGCAGTGAAGATGGGACAGGTGTCTACGAGCAGTACTTC. It codes for CASSEDGTGVYEQYF.

The CDR3 protein is CASSEARLGGNTIYF. In DNA form, the CDR3 reads TGTGCCAGCAGTGAAGCGCGGCTAGGCGGAAACACCATATATTTT. The chain recombines TRBV2 with TRBJ1-3; D unresolved. CDR1 is SNHLY, CDR2 FYNNEI, per germline. The CDR3 runs 15 residues. V dropped 0 bases and J dropped 4 bases, with 10 bases sitting between them.